This T cell receptor beta chain emerged from a study of somatic mutations in cytotoxic T cells in rheumatoid arthritis. Here immunoSEQ multiplex PCR was the method, and the copy in TCRdb shows in-frame clones only, minus some. The sample lists about 18,000 clones; around 80% were seen once. Sequenced sample: CD8+ T cells sorted from blood. The clonotype was recovered from an adult with rheumatoid arthritis.

CDR3 sequence reads: CASSYMTNTGELFF. DNA of the CDR3: TGTGCCAGCAGTTACATGACGAACACCGGGGAGCTGTTTTTT. The chain carries TRBV2 and TRBJ2-2; D unclear. The CDR3 is 14 amino acids. V lost 5 bases and J lost 0, with 7 bases in between. The germline V gene encodes CDR1 SNHLY and CDR2 FYNNEI.